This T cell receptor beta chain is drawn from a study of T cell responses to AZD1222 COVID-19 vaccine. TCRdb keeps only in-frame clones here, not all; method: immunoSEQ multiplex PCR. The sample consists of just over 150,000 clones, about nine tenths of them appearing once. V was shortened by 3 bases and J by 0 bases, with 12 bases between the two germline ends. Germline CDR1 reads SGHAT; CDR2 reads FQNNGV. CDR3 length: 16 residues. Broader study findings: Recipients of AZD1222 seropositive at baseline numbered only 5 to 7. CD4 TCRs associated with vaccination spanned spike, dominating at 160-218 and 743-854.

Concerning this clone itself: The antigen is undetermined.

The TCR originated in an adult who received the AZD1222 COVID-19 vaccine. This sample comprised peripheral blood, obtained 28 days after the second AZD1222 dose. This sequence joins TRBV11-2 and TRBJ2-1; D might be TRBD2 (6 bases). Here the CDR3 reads CASSFGGESSYNEQFF. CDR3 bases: TGTGCCAGCAGCTTCGGAGGGGAGAGCTCCTACAATGAGCAGTTCTTC.